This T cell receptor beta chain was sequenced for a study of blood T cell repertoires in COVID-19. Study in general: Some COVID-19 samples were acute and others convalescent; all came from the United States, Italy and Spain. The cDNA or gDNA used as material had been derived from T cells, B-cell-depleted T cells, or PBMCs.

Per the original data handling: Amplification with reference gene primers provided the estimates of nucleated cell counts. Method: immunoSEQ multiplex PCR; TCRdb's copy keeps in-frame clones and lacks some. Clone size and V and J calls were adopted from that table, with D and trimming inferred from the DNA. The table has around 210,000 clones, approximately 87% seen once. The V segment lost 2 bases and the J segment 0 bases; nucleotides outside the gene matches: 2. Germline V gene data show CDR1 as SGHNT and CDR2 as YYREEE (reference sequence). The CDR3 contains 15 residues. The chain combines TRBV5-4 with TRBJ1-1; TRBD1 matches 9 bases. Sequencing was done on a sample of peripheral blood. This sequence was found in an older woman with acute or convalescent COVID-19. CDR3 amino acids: CASSLRQGVNTEAFF. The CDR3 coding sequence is TGTGCCAGCAGCTTACGACAGGGGGTGAACACTGAAGCTTTCTTT.